These 9 T cell receptor beta chains were sequenced from one sample in a study of spatial heterogeneity in lung cancer. Study conclusions and caveats: It was found that expanded intratumoral alpha and beta TCR counts tracked tumor mutation counts.

MiXCR was run by TCRdb on the 5' RACE reads, yielding one entry per CDR3 protein. The sample contains about 6,900 distinct CDR3 sequences, approximately 12% of which appear only once. No antigen has been assigned to these receptors. Described time point: sample taken at primary tumor resection. The specimen was lung tumor tissue, collected at surgery. These receptors came from a male donor with early-stage non-small cell lung cancer.

This clonotype was picked up many times. The V gene is TRBV19, the J gene TRBJ2-3; 8 nucleotides agree with TRBD2. Germline V gene data show CDR1 as LNHDA and CDR2 as SQIVND (reference sequence). The length of the CDR3 is 18 residues. Trimming cost V 5 bases and J 0 bases; bases outside gene matches: 13. CDR3 nucleotide sequence: TGTGCCAGTAGTGGTGCCGCGGGAGGCCACCCTAGCACAGATACGCAGTATTTT. Protein: CASSGAAGGHPSTDTQYF.

V gene TRBV20-1 combines with J gene TRBJ2-1; 11 bases fit TRBD2. V gave up 5 bases and J gave up 9 bases; unmatched junction bases: 9. Germline CDR1 DFQATT, CDR2 SNEGSKA (reference sequence). This CDR3 region has 14 residues. CDR3 coding DNA: TGCAGTGCTCTAATACTAGCGGGAGCCGCTGAGCAGTTCTTC. Protein product: CSALILAGAAEQFF.

At least ten counts were recorded for this clonotype. The chain links TRBV18 to TRBJ2-5, with 7 bases aligning to TRBD2. Looked up from germline, CDR1 is KGHSH and CDR2 is LQKENI. This CDR3 comprises 12 residues. V shed 6 bases, J shed 2 bases, and the junction held 0 bases outside the gene matches. The CDR3: CASSGLQETQYF. The CDR3 DNA reads TGTGCCAGCTCGGGACTACAAGAGACCCAGTACTTC.

Many counts were recorded for this clonotype. DNA for the CDR3: TGCGCCAGCAGCCTTCAGGGGCAGTGGACTGAAGCTTTCTTT. This gives the protein CASSLQGQWTEAFF. The genes are TRBV4-3 and TRBJ1-1; TRBD1 might be the D (6 bases). Per germline, CDR1 LGHNA and CDR2 YSLEER. Trimming removed 4 bases from V and 5 bases from J, with 14 bases in between. There are 14 residues in the CDR3.

This clonotype was found many times. The chain employs TRBV6-5 and TRBJ2-2; D call uncertain. This CDR3 has 14 residues. The ends were cut back, 0 bases at V and 10 bases at J, with 12 bases in the middle. CDR1 is MNHEY and CDR2 is SVGAGI in the germline V gene. Written as DNA, the CDR3 is TGTGCCAGCAGTTACTCGAAATTTAATCAGGAGCTGTTTTTT. Translation gives CASSYSKFNQELFF.

This clonotype was seen ten or more times. The chain carries TRBV6-1 and TRBJ2-2; TRBD1 might be the D (5 bases). V gave up 7 bases and J gave up 5 bases, with 23 bases separating them. The CDR3 consists of 17 residues. Germline CDR1 and CDR2: MNHNS and SASEGT. CDR3: CASTGHLRYVGTGELFF. CDR3 DNA: TGTGCCAGCACCGGACATCTTAGATATGTGGGTACCGGGGAGCTGTTTTTT.

This clonotype was seen repeatedly, ten times or more. This chain links TRBV20-1 with TRBJ2-3, with TRBD2 identical over 14 bases. Germline-derived CDR1 and CDR2 are DFQATT and SNEGSKA (reference sequence). This CDR3 has 17 amino acids. The J segment lost 3 bases and the V segment lost 3 bases, leaving 8 bases of the junction unmatched. CDR3 DNA: TGCAGTGCTAGCCCCGGGACTAGCGGGAGTGTAACAGATACGCAGTATTTT. The encoded protein is CSASPGTSGSVTDTQYF.

By share, this clonotype ranks as medium-sized. The chain employs TRBV20-1 and TRBJ2-7, with TRBD1 matching over 8 bases. V lost 6 bases, J lost 0 bases, and 13 bases stayed unmatched. Germline CDR1 reads DFQATT; CDR2 reads SNEGSKA (reference sequence). CDR3 size: 16 residues. CDR3 bases: TGCAGTGCCAACTGGGTGGGACAGGCGATCTCCTACGAGCAGTACTTC. Amino acid sequence: CSANWVGQAISYEQYF.

By share, this clonotype counts as medium-sized. This rearrangement joins TRBV10-2 to TRBJ2-7; weak D call: TRBD2 (5 bases). Germline V gene sequence: CDR1 WSHSY, CDR2 SAAADI. This CDR3 is built from 11 residues. V dropped 8 bases and J dropped 4 bases, with 9 bases sitting between them. CDR3 bases: TGCGCCAGCGCAAGAGGGTACGAGCAGTACTTC. Its protein product is CASARGYEQYF.